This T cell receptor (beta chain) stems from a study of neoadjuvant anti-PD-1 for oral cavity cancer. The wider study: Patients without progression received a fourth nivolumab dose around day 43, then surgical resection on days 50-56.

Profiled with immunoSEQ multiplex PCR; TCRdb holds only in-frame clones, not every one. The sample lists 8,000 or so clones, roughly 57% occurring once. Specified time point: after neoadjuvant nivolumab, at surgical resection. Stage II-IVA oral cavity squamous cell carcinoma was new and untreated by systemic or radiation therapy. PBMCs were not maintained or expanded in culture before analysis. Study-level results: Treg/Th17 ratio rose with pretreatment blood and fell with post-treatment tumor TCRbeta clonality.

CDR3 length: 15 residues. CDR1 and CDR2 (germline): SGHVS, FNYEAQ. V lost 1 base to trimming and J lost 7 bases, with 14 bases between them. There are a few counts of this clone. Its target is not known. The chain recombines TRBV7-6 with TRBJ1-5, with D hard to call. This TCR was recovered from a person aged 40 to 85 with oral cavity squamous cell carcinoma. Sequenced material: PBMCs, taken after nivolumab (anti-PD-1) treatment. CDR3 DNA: TGTGCCAGCAGCTTAGAAGGTGTTCGAGGGCAGCCCCAGCATTTT. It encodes CASSLEGVRGQPQHF.